This is a list of T cell receptor beta chains from one sample in a study of beta chain features in type 1 diabetes. The method was immunoSEQ multiplex PCR; TCRdb's version includes in-frame clones alone and lacks a portion of them. The table lists 200,000 to 250,000 clones, approximately 16% of them singletons. Specimen: naive CD4+ T cells from blood. The receptors shown here come from a man aged 30 to 39 with type 1 diabetes. The CDR3 runs from the conserved cysteine through the conserved F or W. Fields, in order: J gene, clone size, D gene, V gene, CDR3 protein, CDR3 DNA. D genes are given only for firm matches. Only some rows state a clone size, as once, few, many or a class for expanded clones.

j_gene: TRBJ2-5; abundance: few; d_gene: TRBD2; v_gene: TRBV5-1; CDR3aa: CASSFSGSHETQYF; CDR3nt: TGCGCCAGCAGCTTTAGCGGGAGCCATGAGACCCAGTACTTC
j_gene: TRBJ2-1; abundance: few; d_gene: -; v_gene: TRBV25-1; CDR3aa: CASSDRTVSYNEQFF; CDR3nt: TGTGCCAGCAGTGACAGGACGGTCTCCTACAATGAGCAGTTCTTC
j_gene: TRBJ1-1; abundance: -; d_gene: TRBD1; v_gene: TRBV4-1; CDR3aa: CASSQDRVNTEAFF; CDR3nt: TGCGCCAGCAGCCAGGACAGGGTGAACACTGAAGCTTTCTTT
j_gene: TRBJ1-5; abundance: few; d_gene: -; v_gene: TRBV29-1; CDR3aa: CSVRSGGDRPQHF; CDR3nt: TGCAGCGTTAGGTCAGGTGGAGATCGGCCCCAGCATTTT
j_gene: TRBJ2-3; abundance: few; d_gene: TRBD1; v_gene: TRBV4-1; CDR3aa: CASSRGTGASTDTQYF; CDR3nt: TGCGCCAGCAGCCGGGGGACAGGGGCAAGCACAGATACGCAGTATTTT
j_gene: TRBJ2-1; abundance: -; d_gene: -; v_gene: TRBV5-1; CDR3aa: CASSLADTSYNEQFF; CDR3nt: TGCGCCAGCAGCTTGGCGGATACCAGTTACAATGAGCAGTTCTTC
j_gene: TRBJ2-5; abundance: few; d_gene: -; v_gene: TRBV7-9; CDR3aa: CASSPQGETQYF; CDR3nt: TGTGCCAGCAGCCCCCAGGGAGAGACCCAGTACTTC
j_gene: TRBJ2-3; abundance: -; d_gene: -; v_gene: TRBV25-1; CDR3aa: CASSSSGSTDTQYF; CDR3nt: TGTGCCAGCAGTTCCAGCGGGAGCACAGATACGCAGTATTTT
j_gene: TRBJ2-7; abundance: few; d_gene: TRBD1; v_gene: TRBV29-1; CDR3aa: CSVLTGGIDEQYF; CDR3nt: TGCAGCGTTTTGACAGGGGGCATCGACGAGCAGTACTTC
j_gene: TRBJ2-3; abundance: few; d_gene: -; v_gene: TRBV25-1; CDR3aa: CASTPQGLLADTQYF; CDR3nt: TGTGCCAGCACGCCCCAGGGCCTACTTGCAGATACGCAGTATTTT
j_gene: TRBJ1-2; abundance: few; d_gene: -; v_gene: TRBV29-1; CDR3aa: CSVVWLPGPGTGYTF; CDR3nt: TGCAGCGTTGTATGGCTGCCGGGACCCGGAACGGGCTACACCTTC
j_gene: TRBJ2-2; abundance: -; d_gene: TRBD1; v_gene: TRBV4-2; CDR3aa: CASSLGQGADGELFF; CDR3nt: TGTGCCAGCAGCCTAGGGCAGGGGGCTGACGGGGAGCTGTTTTTT
j_gene: TRBJ2-7; abundance: few; d_gene: TRBD1; v_gene: TRBV30; CDR3aa: CAWGAGGPYEQYF; CDR3nt: TGTGCCTGGGGGGCAGGGGGTCCCTACGAGCAGTACTTC
j_gene: TRBJ2-3; abundance: -; d_gene: -; v_gene: TRBV18; CDR3aa: CASSPPNQASTDTQYF; CDR3nt: TGTGCCAGCTCACCACCTAACCAGGCTAGCACAGATACGCAGTATTTT
j_gene: TRBJ2-3; abundance: -; d_gene: TRBD2; v_gene: TRBV29-1; CDR3aa: CSVRRTSGSADTQYF; CDR3nt: TGCAGCGTTCGTAGGACTAGCGGGAGTGCAGATACGCAGTATTTT
j_gene: TRBJ1-4; abundance: few; d_gene: TRBD1; v_gene: TRBV29-1; CDR3aa: CSVGAGQGSLKLFF; CDR3nt: TGCAGCGTTGGGGCGGGACAGGGATCTTTAAAACTGTTTTTT
j_gene: TRBJ2-2; abundance: -; d_gene: TRBD2; v_gene: TRBV29-1; CDR3aa: CSVAARLAGPGELFF; CDR3nt: TGCAGCGTGGCCGCCAGACTAGCGGGACCCGGGGAGCTGTTTTTT
j_gene: TRBJ2-7; abundance: -; d_gene: -; v_gene: TRBV7-9; CDR3aa: CASSVDRNYEQYF; CDR3nt: TGTGCCAGCAGCGTAGACAGAAACTACGAGCAGTACTTC
j_gene: TRBJ2-5; abundance: few; d_gene: TRBD2; v_gene: TRBV4-1; CDR3aa: CASSQSASGGPETQYF; CDR3nt: TGCGCCAGCAGCCAATCAGCTAGCGGAGGTCCAGAGACCCAGTACTTC
j_gene: TRBJ1-2; abundance: few; d_gene: -; v_gene: TRBV29-1; CDR3aa: CSVAHVNYGYTF; CDR3nt: TGCAGCGTTGCTCACGTTAACTATGGCTACACCTTC
j_gene: TRBJ2-3; abundance: -; d_gene: -; v_gene: TRBV2; CDR3aa: CASSERTDTQYF; CDR3nt: TGTGCCAGCAGTGAACGCACAGATACGCAGTATTTT
j_gene: TRBJ2-3; abundance: -; d_gene: -; v_gene: TRBV27; CDR3aa: CASSLTLTGDTQYF; CDR3nt: TGTGCCAGCAGTTTAACCTTAACAGGAGATACGCAGTATTTT
j_gene: TRBJ1-1; abundance: few; d_gene: -; v_gene: TRBV7-9; CDR3aa: CASSPLSLNTEAFF; CDR3nt: TGTGCCAGCAGCCCGCTATCGCTGAACACTGAAGCTTTCTTT
j_gene: TRBJ1-1; abundance: -; d_gene: -; v_gene: TRBV29-1; CDR3aa: CSVEPYRDNTEAFF; CDR3nt: TGCAGCGTTGAGCCGTACAGGGACAACACTGAAGCTTTCTTT
j_gene: TRBJ2-1; abundance: few; d_gene: TRBD1; v_gene: TRBV5-1; CDR3aa: CASSLSSDRGLVEQFF; CDR3nt: TGCGCCAGCAGCTTGAGTTCGGACAGGGGCTTGGTGGAGCAGTTCTTC
j_gene: TRBJ2-3; abundance: few; d_gene: -; v_gene: TRBV29-1; CDR3aa: CSVGAGSTDTQYF; CDR3nt: TGCAGCGTTGGGGCAGGCAGCACAGATACGCAGTATTTT
j_gene: TRBJ1-1; abundance: -; d_gene: -; v_gene: TRBV7-9; CDR3aa: CASSLPQANTEAFF; CDR3nt: TGTGCCAGCAGCCTACCTCAGGCGAACACTGAAGCTTTCTTT
j_gene: TRBJ1-5; abundance: -; d_gene: TRBD1; v_gene: TRBV7-9; CDR3aa: CASSLGGGRPGPQHF; CDR3nt: TGTGCCAGCAGCTTAGGAGGGGGCCGCCCCGGACCCCAGCATTTT
j_gene: TRBJ2-5; abundance: -; d_gene: -; v_gene: TRBV9; CDR3aa: CASSPIGQPWETQYF; CDR3nt: TGTGCCAGCAGCCCCATCGGACAGCCCTGGGAGACCCAGTACTTC
j_gene: TRBJ2-6; abundance: -; d_gene: TRBD1; v_gene: TRBV19; CDR3aa: CASGRTGWESGANVLTF; CDR3nt: TGTGCCAGTGGGAGGACAGGGTGGGAATCAGGGGCCAACGTCCTGACTTTC
j_gene: TRBJ2-1; abundance: few; d_gene: -; v_gene: TRBV10-3; CDR3aa: CAISGWGLGTNEQFF; CDR3nt: TGTGCCATCAGTGGATGGGGACTTGGAACCAATGAGCAGTTCTTC
j_gene: TRBJ2-1; abundance: few; d_gene: TRBD2; v_gene: TRBV12-5; CDR3aa: CASGLVGLAGYEQFF; CDR3nt: TGTGCTAGTGGTTTGGTGGGACTAGCGGGTTACGAGCAGTTCTTC
j_gene: TRBJ1-1; abundance: -; d_gene: -; v_gene: TRBV30; CDR3aa: CAWSVLWGMNTEAFF; CDR3nt: TGTGCCTGGAGTGTACTTTGGGGGATGAACACTGAAGCTTTCTTT
j_gene: TRBJ2-1; abundance: -; d_gene: -; v_gene: TRBV10-3; CDR3aa: CAISDGVKGNEQFF; CDR3nt: TGTGCCATCAGTGATGGGGTAAAGGGTAATGAGCAGTTCTTC
j_gene: TRBJ1-5; abundance: many; d_gene: -; v_gene: TRBV29-1; CDR3aa: CSVSDPNQPQHF; CDR3nt: TGCAGCGTTTCCGATCCCAATCAGCCCCAGCATTTT
j_gene: TRBJ2-3; abundance: few; d_gene: TRBD2; v_gene: TRBV7-2; CDR3aa: CASSRAGAPDTQYF; CDR3nt: TGTGCCAGCAGTCGAGCGGGAGCGCCAGATACGCAGTATTTT
j_gene: TRBJ2-6; abundance: -; d_gene: -; v_gene: TRBV28; CDR3aa: CASRGAWGANVLTF; CDR3nt: TGTGCCAGCAGAGGGGCGTGGGGGGCCAACGTCCTGACTTTC
j_gene: TRBJ2-1; abundance: -; d_gene: TRBD2; v_gene: TRBV14; CDR3aa: CASSQRTSGINEQFF; CDR3nt: TGTGCCAGCAGCCAACGGACTAGCGGTATCAATGAGCAGTTCTTC
j_gene: TRBJ2-1; abundance: -; d_gene: TRBD2; v_gene: TRBV25-1; CDR3aa: CASSFSGRDYNEQFF; CDR3nt: TGTGCCAGCAGTTTTAGCGGGAGAGACTACAATGAGCAGTTCTTC
j_gene: TRBJ2-7; abundance: -; d_gene: -; v_gene: TRBV25-1; CDR3aa: CASSERPNNIYEQYF; CDR3nt: TGTGCCAGCTCCGAGAGACCCAACAATATCTACGAGCAGTACTTC
j_gene: TRBJ2-7; abundance: -; d_gene: TRBD2; v_gene: TRBV7-9; CDR3aa: CASSLGSGSTEQYF; CDR3nt: TGTGCCAGCAGCTTAGGAAGCGGGAGCACCGAGCAGTACTTC
j_gene: TRBJ2-1; abundance: once; d_gene: TRBD2; v_gene: TRBV28; CDR3aa: CASSLMASGTNEQFF; CDR3nt: TGTGCCAGCAGTTTGATGGCTAGCGGGACCAATGAGCAGTTCTTC
j_gene: TRBJ2-3; abundance: few; d_gene: -; v_gene: TRBV29-1; CDR3aa: CSVSSGTSTDTQYF; CDR3nt: TGCAGCGTTTCTTCAGGCACTAGCACAGATACGCAGTATTTT
j_gene: TRBJ2-2; abundance: -; d_gene: TRBD2; v_gene: TRBV28; CDR3aa: CASMAGGNTGELFF; CDR3nt: TGTGCCAGCATGGCGGGAGGGAACACCGGGGAGCTGTTTTTT
j_gene: TRBJ2-3; abundance: -; d_gene: TRBD2; v_gene: TRBV4-3; CDR3aa: CASSQDGAGGSTDTQYF; CDR3nt: TGCGCCAGCAGCCAAGATGGAGCGGGAGGATCCACAGATACGCAGTATTTT